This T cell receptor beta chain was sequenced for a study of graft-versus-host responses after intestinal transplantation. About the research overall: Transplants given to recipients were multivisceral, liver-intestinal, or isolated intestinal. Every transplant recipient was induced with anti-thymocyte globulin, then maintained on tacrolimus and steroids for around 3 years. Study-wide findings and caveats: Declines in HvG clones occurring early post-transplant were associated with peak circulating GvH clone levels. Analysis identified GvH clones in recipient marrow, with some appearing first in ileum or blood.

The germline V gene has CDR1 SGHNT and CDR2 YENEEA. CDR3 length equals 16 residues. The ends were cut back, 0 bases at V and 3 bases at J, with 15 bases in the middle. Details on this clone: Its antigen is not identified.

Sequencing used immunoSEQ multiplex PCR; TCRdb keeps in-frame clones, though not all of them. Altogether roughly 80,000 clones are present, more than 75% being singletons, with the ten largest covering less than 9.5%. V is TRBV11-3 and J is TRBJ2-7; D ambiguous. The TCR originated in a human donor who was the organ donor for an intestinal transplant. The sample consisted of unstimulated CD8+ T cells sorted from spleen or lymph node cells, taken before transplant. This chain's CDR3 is CASSLDRARQIYEQYF. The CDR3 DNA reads TGTGCCAGCAGCTTAGATCGGGCCAGACAAATCTACGAGCAGTACTTC.